Below are 23 T cell receptor beta chains sequenced from a single sample in a study of T-cell memory formation after mild COVID-19 (dated by TCRdb to the early 2020s). The library was made by 5' RACE. TCRdb names Illumina NovaSeq 6000 as the instrument used. In-frame beta chains were kept once TCRdb had trimmed the public reads at Q25 with fastp and called clones with MiXCR. Rows matching on CDR3 protein sequence are summarized as one entry with the most common DNA and genes. The sample table shows roughly 110,000 distinct CDR3 sequences, and over 13% are seen once. The ten largest clones add up to 35% to 50% of the sample. Sequenced: PBMCs or a T cell subset sorted from them (not recorded which). These receptors came from a man younger than 35 who had mild COVID-19 (a few samples of this study predate the infection). The sample titles of this study are shuffled in the database, so cell type and time point are left out; the donor was told from shared clones.

The chain recombines TRBV25-1 with TRBJ2-1, with D maybe TRBD2 (5 bases). The CDR3 is 17 residues long. Germline V lookup: CDR1 MGHDK, CDR2 SYGVNS. Trimming removed 4 bases from V and 4 bases from J, with 20 bases in between. CDR3 DNA: TGTGCCAGCAGTGGCCGAGGTGGCTCCGCGGGTTACAATGAGCAGTTCTTC. It yields the protein CASSGRGGSAGYNEQFF.

The chain couples TRBV14 to TRBJ2-7; D is uncertain. Trimming left V 1 base short and J 3 bases short, with 4 bases between. Germline V CDR1 and CDR2: SGHDN, FVKESK. This CDR3 has 12 residues. CDR3 amino acids: CASSQGIYEQYF. The CDR3 DNA sequence: TGTGCCAGCAGCCAAGGGATCTACGAGCAGTACTTC.

This rearrangement joins TRBV7-9 to TRBJ1-1; perhaps TRBD1 as D (5 bases). This CDR3 is 14 amino acids long. Germline V gene lookup returns CDR1 SEHNR and CDR2 FQNEAQ (reference sequence). The V end lost 5 bases, the J end lost 3 bases, and 13 bases lay between the germline ends. CDR3 coding DNA: TGTGCCAGCAGCCTCCAGGGAGGGGACACTGAAGCTTTCTTT. This codes for CASSLQGGDTEAFF.

This clonotype was counted at least ten times. V gene TRBV4-1 combines with J gene TRBJ1-1; the D gene is possibly TRBD1 (6 bases). Germline loops: CDR1 MGHRA, CDR2 YSYEKL. CDR3 length: 16 amino acids. V lost 8 bases and J 5 bases, leaving 24 bases between the germline ends. The CDR3 is CASLQSPAGDKTEAFF. For the CDR3, the DNA is TGCGCCAGCCTGCAAAGCCCAGCAGGGGACAAAACTGAAGCTTTCTTT.

This clonotype was picked up a small number of times. This sequence joins TRBV7-2 and TRBJ2-4, with 9 nucleotides matching TRBD1. Germline assignment: CDR1 SGHTA and CDR2 FQGNSA. V shed 1 base, J shed 1 base, and the junction held 11 bases outside the gene matches. The CDR3 extends over 19 amino acids. The CDR3 loop reads CASSLEGGTGLGAKNIQYF. The CDR3, as DNA: TGTGCCAGCAGCTTAGAAGGCGGGACAGGGCTCGGGGCCAAAAACATTCAGTACTTC.

This clonotype occurred many times. The CDR3, as DNA: TGTGCCAGCACCCGAGGGGAGCAAGAGACCCAGTACTTC. It is translated as CASTRGEQETQYF. This sequence joins TRBV6-5 and TRBJ2-5; D is possibly TRBD1 or TRBD2 (5 bases each). V gave up 7 bases and J gave up 2 bases, with 11 bases separating them. This CDR3 spans 13 amino acids. Germline CDR1 MNHEY, CDR2 SVGAGI.

The chain is built from TRBV6-6 and TRBJ2-1; D remains ambiguous. V lost 3 bases and J lost 7, with 7 bases in between. Germline V CDR1 and CDR2: MNHNY, SVGAGI (reference sequence). The length of the CDR3 is 12 residues. The CDR3 loop is CASSYIWNEQFF. As DNA, the CDR3 is TGTGCCAGCAGTTATATCTGGAATGAGCAGTTCTTC.

V gene TRBV9 combines with J gene TRBJ1-4; 10 nucleotides agree with TRBD1. The CDR3 is made up of 14 amino acids. The ends lost 3 bases at V and 7 bases at J; junction bases unmatched: 3. Germline CDR1 SGDLS, CDR2 YYNGEE. In DNA form, the CDR3 reads TGTGCCAGCAGCGGAGGGACAGGGGTTGAAAAACTGTTTTTT. Translated, it gives CASSGGTGVEKLFF.

A few counts support this clonotype. The V call is TRBV19, the J call TRBJ2-1; D gene uncertain. This CDR3 has 12 residues. Trimming cost V 5 bases and J 8 bases, with 10 bases left between them. CDR1 is LNHDA, CDR2 SQIVND, per germline (reference sequence). CDR3 in DNA: TGTGCCAGTAGTTTACGAATTGATGAGCAGTTCTTC. It encodes CASSLRIDEQFF.

This clonotype was seen ten or more times. The chain employs TRBV12-3 or TRBV12-4 and TRBJ2-7; TRBD1 aligns across 7 bases. This CDR3 has 13 residues. The junction had 3 bases not matched to a gene; V was cut back by 5 bases and J by 2 bases. CDR3 DNA sequence: TGTGCCAGCAGTACGGGACAGACCTACGAGCAGTACTTC. It codes for CASSTGQTYEQYF.

This clonotype turned up a few times. V usage is TRBV5-1 and J usage is TRBJ2-3; D is perhaps TRBD2 (5 bases). Per the germline V gene, CDR1 is SGHRS and CDR2 is YFSETQ. This CDR3 region has 15 residues. V was pared by 2 bases and J by 0 bases, with 10 bases between. In DNA, the CDR3 is TGCGCCAGCAGCTTCGGGGATACTAGCACAGATACGCAGTATTTT. This gives the protein CASSFGDTSTDTQYF. The full variable domain, with the rest looked up from reference TRBV5-1 and TRBJ2-3, is KAGVTQTPRYLIKTRGQQVTLSCSPISGHRSVSWYQQTPGQGLQFLFEYFSETQRNKGNFPGRFSGRQFSNSRSEMNVSTLELGDSALYLCASSFGDTSTDTQYFGPGTRLTVL.

This clonotype came up a few times. The CDR3 DNA reads as TGCGCCAGCCGCCCTGACAGGGGTCGAGAAGAGACCCAGTACTTC. Its translation: CASRPDRGREETQYF. The chain combines TRBV5-1 with TRBJ2-5; the match to TRBD1 covers 8 bases. This CDR3 is built from 15 residues. Losses at the gene ends were 7 bases for V and 3 bases for J; bases not matched to a gene: 11. Per germline, CDR1 SGHRS and CDR2 YFSETQ. Together with reference TRBV5-1 and TRBJ2-5, the CDR3 gives the full variable domain: KAGVTQTPRYLIKTRGQQVTLSCSPISGHRSVSWYQQTPGQGLQFLFEYFSETQRNKGNFPGRFSGRQFSNSRSEMNVSTLELGDSALYLCASRPDRGREETQYFGPGTRLLVL.

The chain joins TRBV7-8 to TRBJ2-3, with D possibly TRBD2 on 6 matching bases. Germline loops: CDR1 SGHVS, CDR2 FQNEAQ. With 6 bases removed from V and 6 bases from J, the gap between germline ends came to 22 bases. This CDR3 spans 16 amino acids. CDR3 in DNA: TGTGCCAGCAGTCCCGCACCGGGACTCGGATGGGATACGCAGTATTTT. Translating it yields CASSPAPGLGWDTQYF.

Ten or more counts support this clonotype. This rearrangement joins TRBV4-1 to TRBJ1-1, with D unresolved. Trimming stripped 4 bases from V and 1 base from J, with 10 bases between. This CDR3 region has 14 residues. From germline, CDR1 is MGHRA and CDR2 YSYEKL. CDR3 DNA: TGCGCCAGCAGCCGAGGTGGACCGAACACTGAAGCTTTCTTT. Its translation is CASSRGGPNTEAFF.

The chain joins TRBV7-8 to TRBJ2-3; 8 bases align to TRBD1. CDR3 length equals 18 residues. Trimming cost V 3 bases and J 2 bases; bases outside gene matches: 13. Germline V CDR1 and CDR2: SGHVS, FQNEAQ. The CDR3 region has the DNA TGTGCCAGCAGCTTGGACAGGGCAGAGGTCATGTCCACAGATACGCAGTATTTT. Encoded protein: CASSLDRAEVMSTDTQYF.

This clonotype has a count of ten or more. The chain carries TRBV4-1 and TRBJ1-5; D is unclear. CDR1 is MGHRA, CDR2 YSYEKL, per germline. The V gene lost 3 bases and the J gene lost 0 bases, with 9 bases spanning the gap. The CDR3 sequence is 15 residues long. CDR3 coding DNA: TGCGCCAGCAGCCAGGCGGCAGATAGCAATCAGCCCCAGCATTTT. It yields the protein CASSQAADSNQPQHF.

The J gene is TRBJ1-6, the V gene TRBV5-5; D is perhaps TRBD1 (5 bases). Per germline, CDR1 SGHKS and CDR2 YYEKEE (reference sequence). Trimming shortened V by 3 bases and J by 7 bases, and 8 bases separated the two germline ends. The CDR3 consists of 13 residues. The CDR3 DNA follows: TGTGCCAGCAGCTGGGGGGGGAATTCACCCCTCCACTTT. Translated: CASSWGGNSPLHF.

The genes are TRBV5-1 and TRBJ2-7; TRBD1 matches 8 bases. The germline gives CDR1 SGHRS, CDR2 YFSETQ. The length of the CDR3 is 13 residues. Trimming removed 5 bases from V and 5 bases from J; junction bases left unmatched: 6. CDR3 sequence (DNA): TGCGCCAGCAGGGACAGGGACTTCCACGAGCAGTACTTC. It yields the protein CASRDRDFHEQYF.

The V call is TRBV7-9, the J call TRBJ2-2, with D possibly being TRBD1 or TRBD2 (5 bases each). V lost 1 base and J 5 bases, leaving 11 bases between the germline ends. The CDR3 loop spans 15 amino acids. CDR1 is SEHNR and CDR2 is FQNEAQ in the germline V gene (reference sequence). CDR3 protein: CASSLDTGGTGELFF. The CDR3 nucleotides are TGTGCCAGCAGCTTAGACACAGGCGGGACCGGGGAGCTGTTTTTT.

The V gene is TRBV11-1, the J gene TRBJ2-5; D gene uncertain. CDR3 length equals 12 residues. Germline V gives CDR1 SGHAT, CDR2 FQDESV (reference sequence). V was trimmed by 0 bases and J by 4 bases, leaving 3 bases between them. The CDR3 sequence: CASSLAGETQYF. CDR3 sequence (DNA): TGTGCCAGCAGCTTAGCCGGAGAGACCCAGTACTTC. Full variable domain (remainder filled in from reference TRBV11-1 and TRBJ2-5): EAEVAQSPRYKITEKSQAVAFWCDPISGHATLYWYRQILGQGPELLVQFQDESVVDDSQLPKDRFSAERLKGVDSTLKIQPAELGDSAMYLCASSLAGETQYFGPGTRLLVL.

In its sample, this clonotype was seen a few times. V usage is TRBV20-1 and J usage is TRBJ2-7; unclear D gene. The V gene lost 3 bases and the J gene lost 0 bases, with 9 bases spanning the gap. In germline, CDR1 is DFQATT, CDR2 SNEGSKA (reference sequence). The CDR3 loop spans 13 amino acids. The CDR3 reads CSASLRTSYEQYF. CDR3 bases: TGCAGTGCTAGTCTGCGGACCTCCTACGAGCAGTACTTC.

The V gene is TRBV12-5, the J gene TRBJ2-7; D is uncertain. Germline V gives CDR1 LGHNT, CDR2 FRNRAP. V lost 6 bases and J 4 bases, leaving 13 bases between the germline ends. The CDR3 is made up of 13 amino acids. DNA for the CDR3: TGTGCTAGTGGCTTTGGACCTTTATACGAGCAGTACGTC. Amino acid sequence: CASGFGPLYEQYV.

This rearrangement joins TRBV7-8 to TRBJ2-7, with D uncertain. Trimming shortened V by 4 bases and J by 6 bases, and 10 bases separated the two germline ends. The CDR3 loop spans 12 amino acids. Germline V gene data show CDR1 as SGHVS and CDR2 as FQNEAQ. The CDR3 region has the DNA TGTGCCAGCAGCTACCCGCCGGGCGAGCAGTACTTC. It codes for CASSYPPGEQYF.